The source of this TCR beta chain is a study of siplizumab effects on memory and regulatory T cells. General study findings and limits: There were only a minor fraction of alloreactive clones that mapped to unstimulated subsets. Roughly 75-97% of dividing CD4+ or CD8+ clones were without an attributable naive or memory phenotype. Naive T cells appeared more diverse than memory cells and seemed to be major alloresponse contributors.

A word on this clone: Antigen specificity is unknown.

Assays covered about 10^5 TCR templates per sample. Libraries were prepared by immunoSEQ multiplex PCR; TCRdb keeps only in-frame clonotypes and omits some of them. The sample lists tens of thousands of clones; about 90% were seen once. V lost 2 bases, J lost 2 bases, and 4 bases stayed unmatched. CDR1 is SGHRS, CDR2 YFSETQ, per germline. The CDR3 is 14 amino acids. This chain joins TRBV5-1 and TRBJ2-7; 7 nucleotides agree with TRBD2. The TCR sequence derives from a human donor in good health. The sequenced material came from naive CD8+ T cells sorted from blood. DNA for the CDR3: TGCGCCAGCAGCTTCCCTAGCGGAACCTACGAGCAGTACTTC. This gives the protein CASSFPSGTYEQYF. Combining the CDR3 with reference TRBV5-1 and TRBJ2-7 gives the whole variable domain KAGVTQTPRYLIKTRGQQVTLSCSPISGHRSVSWYQQTPGQGLQFLFEYFSETQRNKGNFPGRFSGRQFSNSRSEMNVSTLELGDSALYLCASSFPSGTYEQYFGPGTRLTVT.